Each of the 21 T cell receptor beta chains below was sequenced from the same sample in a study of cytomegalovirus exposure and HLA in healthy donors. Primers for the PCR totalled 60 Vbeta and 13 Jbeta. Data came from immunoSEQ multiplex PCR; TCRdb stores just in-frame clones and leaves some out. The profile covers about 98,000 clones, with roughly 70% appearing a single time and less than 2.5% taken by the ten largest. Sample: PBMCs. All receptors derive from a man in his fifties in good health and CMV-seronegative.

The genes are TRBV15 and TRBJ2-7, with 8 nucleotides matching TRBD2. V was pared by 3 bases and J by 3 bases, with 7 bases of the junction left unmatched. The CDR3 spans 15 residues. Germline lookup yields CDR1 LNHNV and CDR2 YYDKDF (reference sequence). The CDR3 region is CATSSRGGVNYEQYF. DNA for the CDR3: TGTGCCACCAGCAGCCGGGGGGGAGTCAACTACGAGCAGTACTTC.

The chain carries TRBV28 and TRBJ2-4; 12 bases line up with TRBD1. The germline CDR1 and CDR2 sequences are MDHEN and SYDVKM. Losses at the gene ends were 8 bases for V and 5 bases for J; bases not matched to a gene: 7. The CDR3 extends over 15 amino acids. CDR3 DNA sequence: TGTGCCAGCGTCACCGGGACAGGGGGCGAAAACATTCAGTACTTC. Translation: CASVTGTGGENIQYF. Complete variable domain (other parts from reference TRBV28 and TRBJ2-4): DVKVTQSSRYLVKRTGEKVFLECVQDMDHENMFWYRQDPGLGLRLIYFSYDVKMKEKGDIPEGYSVSREKKERFSLILESASTNQTSMYLCASVTGTGGENIQYFGAGTRLSVL.

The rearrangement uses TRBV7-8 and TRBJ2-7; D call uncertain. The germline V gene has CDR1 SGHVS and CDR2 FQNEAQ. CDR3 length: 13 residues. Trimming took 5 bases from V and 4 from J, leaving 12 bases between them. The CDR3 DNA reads TGTGCCAGCAGCCTATTTACGGAGTACGAGCAGTACTTC. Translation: CASSLFTEYEQYF.

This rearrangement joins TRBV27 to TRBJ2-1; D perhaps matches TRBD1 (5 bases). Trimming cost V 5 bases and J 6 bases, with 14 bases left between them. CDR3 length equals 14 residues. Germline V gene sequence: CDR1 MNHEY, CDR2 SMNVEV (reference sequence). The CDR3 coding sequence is TGTGCCAGCAGTCTCCTGGGCAGGGCCAATGAGCAGTTCTTC. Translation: CASSLLGRANEQFF.

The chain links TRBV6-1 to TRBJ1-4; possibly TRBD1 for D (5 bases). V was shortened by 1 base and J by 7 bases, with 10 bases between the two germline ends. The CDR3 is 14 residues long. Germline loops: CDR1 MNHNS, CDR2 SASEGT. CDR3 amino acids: CASSEDRLTEKLFF. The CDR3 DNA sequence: TGTGCCAGCAGTGAAGACAGGTTAACTGAAAAACTGTTTTTT.

The CDR3 protein is CASSYSVGMSYGYTF. CDR3 coding DNA: TGTGCCAGCAGTTACTCTGTGGGCATGTCCTATGGCTACACCTTC. The chain employs TRBV6-5 and TRBJ1-2; D is unclear. The germline V and J ends were trimmed by 0 bases and 4 bases, with 12 bases remaining between them. Germline CDR1 is MNHEY and CDR2 is SVGAGI. This CDR3 region has 15 residues.

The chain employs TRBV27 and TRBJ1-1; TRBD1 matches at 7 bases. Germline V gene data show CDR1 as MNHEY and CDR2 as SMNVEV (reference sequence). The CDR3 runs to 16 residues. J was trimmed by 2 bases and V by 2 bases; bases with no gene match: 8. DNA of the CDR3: TGTGCCAGCAGTTTAAGGACAGGACGCCTTAACACTGAAGCTTTCTTT. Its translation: CASSLRTGRLNTEAFF.

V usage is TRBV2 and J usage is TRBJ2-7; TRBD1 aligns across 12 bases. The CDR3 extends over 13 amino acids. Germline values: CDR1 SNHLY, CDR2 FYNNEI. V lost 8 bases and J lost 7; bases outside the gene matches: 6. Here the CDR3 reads CASGDRGRWEQYF. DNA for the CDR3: TGTGCCAGCGGGGACAGGGGGCGGTGGGAGCAGTACTTC.

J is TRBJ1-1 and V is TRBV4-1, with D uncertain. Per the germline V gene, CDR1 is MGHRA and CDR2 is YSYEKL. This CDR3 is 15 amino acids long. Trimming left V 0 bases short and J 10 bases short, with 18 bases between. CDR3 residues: CASSQDLGPRSGAFF. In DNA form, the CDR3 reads TGCGCCAGCAGCCAAGATCTTGGCCCCCGCTCGGGAGCTTTCTTT.

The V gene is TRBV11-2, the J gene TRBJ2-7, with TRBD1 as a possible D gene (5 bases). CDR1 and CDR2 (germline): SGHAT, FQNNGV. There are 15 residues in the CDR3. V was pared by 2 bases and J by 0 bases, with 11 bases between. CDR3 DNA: TGTGCCAGCAGCTTAAGTCAGGGTTACTCCTACGAGCAGTACTTC. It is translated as CASSLSQGYSYEQYF.

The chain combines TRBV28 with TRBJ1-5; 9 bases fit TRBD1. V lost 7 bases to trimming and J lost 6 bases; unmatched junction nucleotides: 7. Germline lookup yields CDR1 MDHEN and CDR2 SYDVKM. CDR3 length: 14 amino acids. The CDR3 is CASIFRDRAQPQHF. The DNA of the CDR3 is TGTGCCAGCATTTTCCGGGACAGGGCTCAGCCCCAGCATTTT. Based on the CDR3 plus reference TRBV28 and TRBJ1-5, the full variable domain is DVKVTQSSRYLVKRTGEKVFLECVQDMDHENMFWYRQDPGLGLRLIYFSYDVKMKEKGDIPEGYSVSREKKERFSLILESASTNQTSMYLCASIFRDRAQPQHFGDGTRLSIL.

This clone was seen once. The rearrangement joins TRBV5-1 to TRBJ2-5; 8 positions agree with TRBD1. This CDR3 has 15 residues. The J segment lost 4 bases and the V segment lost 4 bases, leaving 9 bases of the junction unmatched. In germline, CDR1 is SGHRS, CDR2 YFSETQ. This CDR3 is CASSPGQGVLETQYF. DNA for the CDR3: TGCGCCAGCAGCCCCGGACAGGGAGTTCTAGAGACCCAGTACTTC.

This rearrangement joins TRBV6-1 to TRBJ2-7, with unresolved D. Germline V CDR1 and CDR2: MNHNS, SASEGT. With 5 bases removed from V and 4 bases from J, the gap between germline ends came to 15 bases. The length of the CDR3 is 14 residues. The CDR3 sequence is CASSPGVTGYEQYF. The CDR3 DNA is TGTGCCAGCAGTCCCGGAGTCACCGGATACGAGCAGTACTTC.

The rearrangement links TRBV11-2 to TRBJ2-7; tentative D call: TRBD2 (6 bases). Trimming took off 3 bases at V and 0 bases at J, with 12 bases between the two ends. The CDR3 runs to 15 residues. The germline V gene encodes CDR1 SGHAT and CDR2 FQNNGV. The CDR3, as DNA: TGTGCCAGCAGCTTGAATAGCGGTCCCTCCTACGAGCAGTACTTC. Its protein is CASSLNSGPSYEQYF.

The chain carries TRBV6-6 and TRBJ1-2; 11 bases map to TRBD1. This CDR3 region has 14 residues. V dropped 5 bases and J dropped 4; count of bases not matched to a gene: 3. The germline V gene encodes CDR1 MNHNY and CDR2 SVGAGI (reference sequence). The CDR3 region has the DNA TGTGCCAGCAGTGGGACAGGGGGGATCTATGGCTACACCTTC. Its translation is CASSGTGGIYGYTF.

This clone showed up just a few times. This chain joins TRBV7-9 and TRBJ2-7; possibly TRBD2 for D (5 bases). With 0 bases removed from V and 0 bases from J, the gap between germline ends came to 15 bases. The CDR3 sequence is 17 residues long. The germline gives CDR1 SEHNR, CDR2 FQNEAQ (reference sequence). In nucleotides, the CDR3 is TGTGCCAGCAGCTTAGCGCGGAGTCAAGGGAGCTCCTACGAGCAGTACTTC. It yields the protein CASSLARSQGSSYEQYF.

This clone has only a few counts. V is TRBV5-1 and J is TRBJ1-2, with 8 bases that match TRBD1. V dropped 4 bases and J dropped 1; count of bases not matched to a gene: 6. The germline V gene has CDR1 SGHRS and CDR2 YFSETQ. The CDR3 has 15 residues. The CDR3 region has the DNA TGCGCCAGCAGCCCATTGGACAGGGATAACTATGGCTACACCTTC. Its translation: CASSPLDRDNYGYTF.

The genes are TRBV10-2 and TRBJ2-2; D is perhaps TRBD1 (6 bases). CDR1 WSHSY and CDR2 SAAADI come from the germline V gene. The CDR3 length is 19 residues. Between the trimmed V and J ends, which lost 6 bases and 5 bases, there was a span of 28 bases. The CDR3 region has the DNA TGCGCCAGCAGCAGGGCCGAAGGGGGTTGGGGAGTACGAACCGGGGAGCTGTTTTTT. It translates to CASSRAEGGWGVRTGELFF.

The CDR3 is CASSVDASARYEQYF. CDR3 sequence (DNA): TGTGCCAGCAGCGTAGACGCTAGCGCCCGCTACGAGCAGTACTTC. The genes are TRBV9 and TRBJ2-7, with D tentatively TRBD2 (6 bases). The CDR3 is made up of 15 amino acids. Trimming left V 0 bases short and J 3 bases short, with 13 bases between. CDR1 and CDR2 (germline): SGDLS, YYNGEE.

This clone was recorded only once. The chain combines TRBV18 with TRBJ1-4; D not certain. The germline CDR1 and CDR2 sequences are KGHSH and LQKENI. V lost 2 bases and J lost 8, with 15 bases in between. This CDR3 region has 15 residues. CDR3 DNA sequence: TGTGCCAGCTCACCATTAACGGGAGTCTTGGAAAAACTGTTTTTT. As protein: CASSPLTGVLEKLFF.

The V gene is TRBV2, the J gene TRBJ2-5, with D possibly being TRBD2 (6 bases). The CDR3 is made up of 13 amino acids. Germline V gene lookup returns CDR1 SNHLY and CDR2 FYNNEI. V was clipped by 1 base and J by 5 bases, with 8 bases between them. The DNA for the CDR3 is TGTGCCAGCAGTGAAGGTCTAGCGGAGACCCAGTACTTC. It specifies CASSEGLAETQYF.